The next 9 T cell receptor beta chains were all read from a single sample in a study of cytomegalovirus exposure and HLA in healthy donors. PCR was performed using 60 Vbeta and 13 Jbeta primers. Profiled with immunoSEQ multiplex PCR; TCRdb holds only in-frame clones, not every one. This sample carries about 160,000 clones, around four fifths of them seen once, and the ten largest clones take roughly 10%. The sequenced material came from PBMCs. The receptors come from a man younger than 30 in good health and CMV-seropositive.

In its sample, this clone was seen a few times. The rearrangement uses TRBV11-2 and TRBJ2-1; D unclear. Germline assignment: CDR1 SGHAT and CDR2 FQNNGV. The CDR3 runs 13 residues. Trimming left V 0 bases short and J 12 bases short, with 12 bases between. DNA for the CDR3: TGTGCCAGCAGCTTAGATTCGAGGCTATGGCAGTTCTTC. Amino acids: CASSLDSRLWQFF.

The CDR3 nucleotides read TGTGCCAGCAGCTTAGCCCGGGAAGACGCGCAGTACTTC. Amino acids: CASSLAREDAQYF. V and J are TRBV7-2 and TRBJ2-7, with D possibly TRBD2 on 5 matching bases. CDR3 length equals 13 residues. Germline V lookup: CDR1 SGHTA, CDR2 FQGNSA. Trimming left V 0 bases short and J 9 bases short, with 12 bases between.

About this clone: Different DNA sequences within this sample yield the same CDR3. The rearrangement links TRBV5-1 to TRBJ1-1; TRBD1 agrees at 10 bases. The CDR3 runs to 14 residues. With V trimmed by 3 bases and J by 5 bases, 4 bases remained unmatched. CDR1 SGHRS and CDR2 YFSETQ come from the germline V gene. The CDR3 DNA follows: TGCGCCAGCAGCTCCGGACAGGGGGGAACTGAAGCTTTCTTT. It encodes CASSSGQGGTEAFF.

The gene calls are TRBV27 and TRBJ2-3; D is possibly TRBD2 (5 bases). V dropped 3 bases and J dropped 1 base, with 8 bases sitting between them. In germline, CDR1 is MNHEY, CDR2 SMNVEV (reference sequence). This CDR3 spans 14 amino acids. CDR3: CASSLFGGTDTQYF. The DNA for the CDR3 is TGTGCCAGCAGTTTGTTCGGGGGCACAGATACGCAGTATTTT.

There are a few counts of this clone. The CDR3 spells CASSASGGKDTQYF. As DNA, the CDR3 is TGTGCCAGCAGCGCCAGTGGGGGGAAGGATACGCAGTATTTT. J is TRBJ2-3 and V is TRBV9; TRBD2 might be the D (6 bases). With 3 bases removed from V and 6 bases from J, the gap between germline ends came to 14 bases. This CDR3 region has 14 residues. CDR1 and CDR2 from the germline V gene are SGDLS and YYNGEE.

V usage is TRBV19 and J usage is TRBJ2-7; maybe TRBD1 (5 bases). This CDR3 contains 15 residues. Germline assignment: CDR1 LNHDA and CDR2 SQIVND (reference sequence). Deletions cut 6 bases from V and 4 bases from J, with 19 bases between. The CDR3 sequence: CASSAGAGQVYEQYF. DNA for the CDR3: TGTGCCAGTAGCGCTGGGGCCGGCCAAGTTTACGAGCAGTACTTC.

This CDR3 reads CASSADRGLNEQYF. The CDR3 nucleotides read TGTGCCAGCAGCGCGGACAGGGGGTTAAACGAGCAGTACTTC. J is TRBJ2-7 and V is TRBV5-6; 10 bases are shared with TRBD1. CDR1 and CDR2 (germline): SGHDT, YYEEEE. The CDR3 totals 14 residues. Trimming removed 4 bases from V and 5 bases from J; junction bases left unmatched: 6. The full variable domain, its missing parts supplied by reference TRBV5-6 and TRBJ2-7, is DAGVTQSPTHLIKTRGQQVTLRCSPKSGHDTVSWYQQALGQGPQFIFQYYEEEERQRGNFPDRFSGHQFPNYSSELNVNALLLGDSALYLCASSADRGLNEQYFGPGTRLTVT.

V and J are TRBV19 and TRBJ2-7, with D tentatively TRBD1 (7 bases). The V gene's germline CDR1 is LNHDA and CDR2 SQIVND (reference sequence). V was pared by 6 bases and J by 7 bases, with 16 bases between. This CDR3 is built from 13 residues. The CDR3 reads CASRPRGADEQYF. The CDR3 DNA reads TGTGCCAGTAGACCCAGGGGGGCGGATGAGCAGTACTTC.

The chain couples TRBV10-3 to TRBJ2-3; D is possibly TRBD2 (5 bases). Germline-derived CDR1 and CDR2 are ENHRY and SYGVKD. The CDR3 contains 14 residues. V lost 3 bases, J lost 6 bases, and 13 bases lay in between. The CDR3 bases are TGTGCCATCAGTGATCAGTCTACGGGGGATACGCAGTATTTT. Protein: CAISDQSTGDTQYF.